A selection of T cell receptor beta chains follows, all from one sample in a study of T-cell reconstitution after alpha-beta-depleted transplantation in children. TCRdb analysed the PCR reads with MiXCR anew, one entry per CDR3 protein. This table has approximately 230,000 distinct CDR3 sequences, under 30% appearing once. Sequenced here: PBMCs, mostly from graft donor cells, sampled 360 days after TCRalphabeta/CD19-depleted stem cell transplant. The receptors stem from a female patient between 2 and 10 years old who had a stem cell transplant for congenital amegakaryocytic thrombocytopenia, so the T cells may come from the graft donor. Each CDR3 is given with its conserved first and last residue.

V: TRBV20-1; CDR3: CSARSAYSNQPQHF
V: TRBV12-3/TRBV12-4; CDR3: CASRQAPNTGELFF
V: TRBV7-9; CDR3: CASSALRTTNSEQFF
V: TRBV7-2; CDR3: CASSSRVVGLQNKEGFF
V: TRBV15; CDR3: CATSRSTGGGEKLFF
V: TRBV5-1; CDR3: CASRGQLRGYEQYF
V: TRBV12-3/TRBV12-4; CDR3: CASSFGWGLGKLFF
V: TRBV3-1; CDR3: CASSQDPRVGEKLFF
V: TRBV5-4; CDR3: CASSFDSSRQLQETQYF
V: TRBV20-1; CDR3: CSARDFWGGGAETQYF
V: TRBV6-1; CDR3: CASLYREETQYF
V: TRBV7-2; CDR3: CASSIRDYSYEQYF
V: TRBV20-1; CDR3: CSAFQGAYEQYF
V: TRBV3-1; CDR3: CASSQFRGNYGYTF
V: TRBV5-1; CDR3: CASSSGTSTEQFF
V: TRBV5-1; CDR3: CASSKDRNEQFF
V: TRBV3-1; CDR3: CASSQEGRRYNEQFF
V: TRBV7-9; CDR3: CASSPPAAVSYEQYF
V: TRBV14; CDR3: CASSLPGGLEQYF
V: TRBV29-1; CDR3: CSARAVNTEAFF
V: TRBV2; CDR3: CASSEAGQGEVTGNTIYF
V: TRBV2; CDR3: CASTTPDRPPTNEKLFF
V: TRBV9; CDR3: CASGKAGINSPLHF
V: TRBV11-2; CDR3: CASSFIAGPDTQYF
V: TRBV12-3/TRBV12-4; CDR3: CASSPMDRAWGPPYEQYF
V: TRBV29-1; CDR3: CSVRSRGDYEQYF
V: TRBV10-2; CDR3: CASSETSGTDTQYF
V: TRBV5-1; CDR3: CASSLEFRSTDTQYF
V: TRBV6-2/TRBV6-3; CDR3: CASSLFRTGYNEQFF
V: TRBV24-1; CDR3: CATSDPQGTGELFF
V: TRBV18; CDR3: CASSRDRSADTQYF
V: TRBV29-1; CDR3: CLGRGSTGELFF
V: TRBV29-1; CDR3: CSAKTGGVGEKLFF
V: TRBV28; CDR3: CASTVIDGLGYGYTF
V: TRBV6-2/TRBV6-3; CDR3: CASGPEVPYEQYF
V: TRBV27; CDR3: CASSPLEDLHTDTQYF
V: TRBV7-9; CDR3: CASSPTVETQYF
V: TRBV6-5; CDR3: CASSYVAGYNEQFF
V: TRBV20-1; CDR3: CSASSSTSVYEQYF
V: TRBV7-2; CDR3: CASSFRSNEQFF
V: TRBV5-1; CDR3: CASSLDLLAGDTDTQYF
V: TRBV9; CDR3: CASSVVNGNTIYF
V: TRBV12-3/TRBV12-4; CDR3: CASSFSGLQGAKGYTF
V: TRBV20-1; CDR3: CSASQGADYGYTF
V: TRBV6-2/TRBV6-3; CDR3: CASSYTPGLAGKIRYEQYF
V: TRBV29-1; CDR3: CSVEYGTGVTKQYF
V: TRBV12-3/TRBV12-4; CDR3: CASSSDRASDTQYF
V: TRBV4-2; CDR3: CASSQDKTYEQYF
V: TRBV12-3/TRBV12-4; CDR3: CASSKELWGSPLHF
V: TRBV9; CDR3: CASSVDRLSGELFF
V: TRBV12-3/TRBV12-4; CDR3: CASSLSGDEKLFF
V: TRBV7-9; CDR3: CASSGHEAKNIQYF
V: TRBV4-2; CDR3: CASSQEVGESSYEQYF